This passage covers 24 T cell receptor beta chains from one sample sequenced in a study of vaccination effects on CD4 cells after COVID-19. After expansion with viral peptide pools in the ViraFEST assay, antigen-specific CD4+ T cells were sequenced. Culture proceeded for 10 days, and CD4+ T cells were then isolated. The cohort was immunized with two doses of either the BNT162b2 or mRNA-1273 vaccine. These receptors' targets are unknown. Only in-frame clones appear in the TCRdb table, and some are missing; sequencing was by immunoSEQ multiplex PCR. The top ten hold 1.5% to 1.9% of the sample, which has about 69,000 clones, roughly 74% seen once. This specimen consisted of CD4+ T cells from PBMCs cultured with HCoV-229E spike peptides, obtained after COVID-19 vaccination. Source of these receptors: a human donor who received a COVID-19 vaccine.

The chain joins TRBV29-1 to TRBJ1-2, with TRBD1 matching over 7 bases. CDR3 length equals 14 residues. V lost 3 bases, J lost 0 bases, and 4 bases stayed unmatched. Germline V gene lookup returns CDR1 SQVTM and CDR2 ANQGSEA. Written as DNA, the CDR3 is TGCAGCGTTGAGGCACAGGGGACTAACTATGGCTACACCTTC. Encoded protein: CSVEAQGTNYGYTF.

The chain carries TRBV6-5 and TRBJ1-2, with 7 bases that match TRBD1. The germline V gene has CDR1 MNHEY and CDR2 SVGAGI. The J segment lost 5 bases and the V segment lost 0 bases, leaving 3 bases of the junction unmatched. The CDR3 contains 14 residues. This CDR3 reads CASSYSAQGYGYTF. Here the CDR3 DNA reads TGTGCCAGCAGTTACTCGGCACAGGGGTATGGCTACACCTTC.

The chain couples TRBV7-2 to TRBJ1-5; no clear D. This CDR3 is 16 amino acids long. Germline lookup yields CDR1 SGHTA and CDR2 FQGNSA. V lost 1 base, J lost 0 bases, and 10 bases lay in between. The DNA of the CDR3 is TGTGCCAGCAGCTTAGGCTTAAGGATTAGCAATCAGCCCCAGCATTTT. It yields the protein CASSLGLRISNQPQHF.

This clone turned up a few times. The CDR3 is CASTTGQVYYEQYV. The DNA for the CDR3 is TGTGCCAGTACCACCGGACAGGTATACTACGAGCAGTACGTC. V and J are TRBV19 and TRBJ2-7; 7 bases are shared with TRBD1. Germline assignment: CDR1 LNHDA and CDR2 SQIVND (reference sequence). The CDR3 sequence is 14 residues long. The ends lost 7 bases at V and 3 bases at J; junction bases unmatched: 9.

This chain uses TRBV7-2 with TRBJ2-5, with TRBD2 as a possible D gene (7 bases). Trimming shortened V by 0 bases and J by 11 bases, and 13 bases separated the two germline ends. Germline V gene data show CDR1 as SGHTA and CDR2 as FQGNSA. The CDR3 is 13 amino acids. CDR3 bases: TGTGCCAGCAGCTTAGCGGGGGGGGCACCTCAGTACTTC. The encoded protein is CASSLAGGAPQYF.

This rearrangement joins TRBV2 to TRBJ1-1, with 9 nucleotides matching TRBD1. The CDR3 runs 15 residues. Trimming at V came to 5 bases and at J to 3 bases, leaving 7 bases not matched to a gene. Germline V gene sequence: CDR1 SNHLY, CDR2 FYNNEI. CDR3 bases: TGTGCCAGCAGTCCCGGGACAGGGTGGGACACTGAAGCTTTCTTT. It is translated as CASSPGTGWDTEAFF.

The chain combines TRBV2 with TRBJ2-1; D gene uncertain. V lost 7 bases to trimming and J lost 0 bases, with 10 bases between them. CDR1 SNHLY and CDR2 FYNNEI come from the germline V gene. CDR3 length: 14 residues. The CDR3 region is CASMKGLSYNEQFF. CDR3 DNA: TGTGCCAGCATGAAAGGGCTCTCCTACAATGAGCAGTTCTTC.

The CDR3 protein is CATRAETSTDTQYF. In DNA form, the CDR3 reads TGTGCCACCAGGGCAGAAACTAGCACAGATACGCAGTATTTT. The chain has TRBV24-1 and TRBJ2-3; D uncertain. CDR1 and CDR2 (germline): KGHDR, SFDVKD. CDR3 length equals 14 residues. V was clipped by 7 bases and J by 0 bases, with 10 bases between them.

The chain combines TRBV7-9 with TRBJ1-6; maybe TRBD1 (5 bases). The CDR3 consists of 14 residues. Germline V gene data show CDR1 as SEHNR and CDR2 as FQNEAQ (reference sequence). The germline V and J ends were trimmed by 5 bases and 7 bases, with 12 bases remaining between them. CDR3 residues: CASSPQGGNSPLHF. CDR3 bases: TGTGCCAGCAGCCCCCAGGGCGGAAATTCACCCCTCCACTTT.

This clone has just a few counts. CDR3 DNA: TGTGCCAGCAGTCCAGGGACTAGCGGGCTGTCCTACAATGAGCAGTTCTTC. Protein: CASSPGTSGLSYNEQFF. This chain links TRBV6-6 with TRBJ2-1; 12 bases match TRBD2. V was pared by 5 bases and J by 1 base, with 6 bases of the junction left unmatched. The V gene's germline CDR1 is MNHNY and CDR2 SVGAGI (reference sequence). The CDR3 covers 17 residues.

The V gene is TRBV5-1, the J gene TRBJ1-4, with D unclear. The germline gives CDR1 SGHRS, CDR2 YFSETQ. CDR3 length: 13 residues. Trimming stripped 0 bases from V and 6 bases from J, with 6 bases between. The CDR3 reads CASSLAGDEKLFF. DNA of the CDR3: TGCGCCAGCAGCTTGGCTGGGGATGAAAAACTGTTTTTT.

V and J are TRBV19 and TRBJ1-6; 7 nucleotides align to TRBD1. Germline values: CDR1 LNHDA, CDR2 SQIVND (reference sequence). The length of the CDR3 is 16 residues. With 5 bases clipped from V and 5 bases from J, the junction kept 9 bases outside the gene matches. The CDR3 region has the DNA TGTGCCAGTAGTTCACACCAGGGGGAGGATAATTCACCCCTCCACTTT. This sequence encodes CASSSHQGEDNSPLHF. The whole variable domain, filled in from reference TRBV19 and TRBJ1-6, reads DGGITQSPKYLFRKEGQNVTLSCEQNLNHDAMYWYRQDPGQGLRLIYYSQIVNDFQKGDIAEGYSVSREKKESFPLTVTSAQKNPTAFYLCASSSHQGEDNSPLHFGNGTRLTVT.

The rearrangement uses TRBV10-3 and TRBJ2-1; TRBD1 is a possible D gene (6 bases). This CDR3 contains 12 residues. CDR1 and CDR2 (germline): ENHRY, SYGVKD. V was clipped by 6 bases and J by 6 bases, with 9 bases between them. Written as DNA, the CDR3 is TGTGCCATCAGGGAAGGGGGCAATGAGCAGTTCTTC. Its translation is CAIREGGNEQFF.

The chain carries TRBV27 and TRBJ1-2; 11 bases are shared with TRBD1. The CDR3 has 16 amino acids. CDR1 is MNHEY, CDR2 SMNVEV, per germline (reference sequence). V lost 6 bases and J lost 8; bases outside the gene matches: 14. DNA for the CDR3: TGTGCCAGCAGCGACGGGACAGGGGGTGGGGGAATGGGCTACACCTTC. Encoded protein: CASSDGTGGGGMGYTF.

The J gene is TRBJ1-1, the V gene TRBV10-1; unclear D gene. V was cut by 8 bases and J by 6 bases, with 10 bases left in between. Germline lookup yields CDR1 WNHNN and CDR2 SYGVQD (reference sequence). The CDR3 has 11 residues. CDR3 in DNA: TGCGCCAGCTTTTGGCAGGCTGAAGCTTTCTTT. Protein: CASFWQAEAFF.

CDR3 amino acids: CASSKQGGYGYTF. The CDR3 DNA is TGTGCCAGCAGTAAACAAGGGGGATATGGCTACACCTTC. The chain couples TRBV28 to TRBJ1-2; maybe TRBD1 (6 bases). The CDR3 consists of 13 residues. Trimming removed 5 bases at V and 5 bases at J, with 12 bases between. CDR1 is MDHEN and CDR2 is SYDVKM in the germline V gene.

The J gene is TRBJ1-1, the V gene TRBV12-3 or TRBV12-4, with a possible D match to TRBD1 (6 bases). The V end was cut by 4 bases, the J end by 3 bases, with 9 bases between. The CDR3 has 13 residues. The CDR3 here is CASSSQGYTEAFF. As DNA, the CDR3 is TGTGCCAGCAGTTCACAGGGTTACACTGAAGCTTTCTTT.

This rearrangement joins TRBV5-1 to TRBJ2-7; the match to TRBD2 covers 10 bases. V lost 4 bases to trimming and J lost 0 bases; unmatched junction nucleotides: 10. Looked up from germline, CDR1 is SGHRS and CDR2 is YFSETQ. The CDR3 spans 17 residues. The CDR3 reads CASSPGGLAGASYEQYV. The CDR3 DNA follows: TGCGCCAGCAGCCCCGGAGGCCTAGCGGGGGCCTCCTACGAGCAGTACGTC.

The chain recombines TRBV28 with TRBJ2-3; D uncertain. Between the trimmed V and J ends, which lost 2 bases and 7 bases, there was a span of 4 bases. The V gene's germline CDR1 is MDHEN and CDR2 SYDVKM. The CDR3 spans 11 residues. The CDR3 is CASSLSYTQYF. In DNA, the CDR3 is TGTGCCAGCAGTTTAAGTTATACGCAGTATTTT.

The genes are TRBV18 and TRBJ2-3; 9 positions agree with TRBD2. CDR3 length: 15 amino acids. Germline CDR1 and CDR2: KGHSH and LQKENI. Trimming cost V 5 bases and J 2 bases; bases outside gene matches: 5. This CDR3 reads CASSSSSGATDTQYF. In nucleotides, the CDR3 is TGTGCCAGCTCATCATCTAGCGGGGCCACAGATACGCAGTATTTT.

The rearrangement uses TRBV6-5 and TRBJ1-6; D gene unclear. The V gene's germline CDR1 is MNHEY and CDR2 SVGAGI. The CDR3 covers 12 residues. V shed 7 bases and J shed 9 bases, with 10 bases lying between them. CDR3 amino acids: CASNGVRSPLHF. CDR3 nucleotide sequence: TGTGCCAGCAATGGAGTTCGTTCACCCCTCCACTTT.

V is TRBV25-1 and J is TRBJ2-7; D ambiguous. This CDR3 spans 15 amino acids. Germline assignment: CDR1 MGHDK and CDR2 SYGVNS. CDR3 protein: CASSECAPPSDEQYV. The CDR3 DNA reads as TGTGCCAGCAGTGAATGTGCCCCGCCCTCCGACGAGCAGTACGTC.

V usage is TRBV28 and J usage is TRBJ2-1; the D gene is possibly TRBD2 (6 bases). This CDR3 comprises 16 residues. V lost 4 bases, J lost 0 bases, and 13 bases lay in between. Germline CDR1 and CDR2: MDHEN and SYDVKM. DNA for the CDR3: TGTGCCAGCAGTTCCCTCGGGGACTTCTCCTACAATGAGCAGTTCTTC. It codes for CASSSLGDFSYNEQFF.

This clone was counted a few times. V gene TRBV18 combines with J gene TRBJ1-4, with D unclear. Germline V gene lookup returns CDR1 KGHSH and CDR2 LQKENI. Trimming shortened V by 2 bases and J by 8 bases, and 12 bases separated the two germline ends. The CDR3 is made up of 14 amino acids. CDR3 in amino acids: CASSPKTYSEKLFF. CDR3 nucleotides: TGTGCCAGCTCACCAAAAACCTACTCCGAAAAACTGTTTTTT.